Listed below are T cell receptor beta chains from one sample, sequenced in a study of cytomegalovirus exposure and HLA in healthy donors. Data came from immunoSEQ multiplex PCR; TCRdb stores just in-frame clones and leaves some out. The sample carries 200,000 to 300,000 clones, around 76% recorded once. Sequenced sample: PBMCs. The receptors were sampled from a woman aged 40 to 55 in good health and CMV-seropositive. Each CDR3 is given with its conserved first and last residue. The order of the fields is D gene, J gene, V gene, clone size, CDR3 DNA, CDR3 protein. A D gene is named only where the DNA matches it firmly. The listing skips clone size in some rows; elsewhere it reads once, few, many or a size class.

d_gene: TRBD1; j_gene: TRBJ1-2; v_gene: TRBV10-3; abundance: .; CDR3nt: TGTGCCATCAGTGAGTCTCCCGACAGGGAAGGGGGCTACACCTTC; CDR3aa: CAISESPDREGGYTF
d_gene: .; j_gene: TRBJ2-3; v_gene: TRBV4-2; abundance: .; CDR3nt: TGTGCCAGCAGCCAAGGGCAGGCTAGCACAGATACGCAGTATTTT; CDR3aa: CASSQGQASTDTQYF
d_gene: .; j_gene: TRBJ2-7; v_gene: TRBV9; abundance: .; CDR3nt: TGTGCCAGCAGCCCCGGGGGCGAGCAGTACTTC; CDR3aa: CASSPGGEQYF
d_gene: .; j_gene: TRBJ2-7; v_gene: TRBV2; abundance: .; CDR3nt: TGTGCCAGCAGGGCAGCCCTGGGGGGATTATACGAGCAGTACTTC; CDR3aa: CASRAALGGLYEQYF
d_gene: TRBD2; j_gene: TRBJ2-7; v_gene: TRBV9; abundance: .; CDR3nt: TGTGCCAGCAGCGTAGATGGGACTAATATCTACGAGCAGTACTTC; CDR3aa: CASSVDGTNIYEQYF
d_gene: TRBD2; j_gene: TRBJ2-1; v_gene: TRBV18; abundance: .; CDR3nt: TGTGCCAGCTCACCGGCTTTATTAGCGGGGGGCCTCTACAATGAGCAGTTCTTC; CDR3aa: CASSPALLAGGLYNEQFF
d_gene: .; j_gene: TRBJ2-7; v_gene: TRBV5-4; abundance: .; CDR3nt: TGTGCCAGCAGCCCCGGTTTAGGCCGCGGCTACGAGCAGTACTTC; CDR3aa: CASSPGLGRGYEQYF
d_gene: TRBD1; j_gene: TRBJ1-1; v_gene: TRBV7-2; abundance: .; CDR3nt: TGTGCCAGCAGCTTAAGTCTTGGCAGGGGGCAAGCTTTCTTT; CDR3aa: CASSLSLGRGQAFF
d_gene: .; j_gene: TRBJ1-1; v_gene: TRBV28; abundance: once; CDR3nt: TGTGCCAGCAGTCGGAGGCGGGAAGCTTTCTTT; CDR3aa: CASSRRREAFF
d_gene: TRBD1; j_gene: TRBJ1-2; v_gene: TRBV6-5; abundance: once; CDR3nt: TGTGCCAGCACCGCGACAGGGGTCTATGGCTACACCTTC; CDR3aa: CASTATGVYGYTF
d_gene: .; j_gene: TRBJ1-1; v_gene: TRBV5-1; abundance: once; CDR3nt: TGCGCCAGCAGCCCCCGGGTCAACACTGAAGCTTTCTTT; CDR3aa: CASSPRVNTEAFF
d_gene: .; j_gene: TRBJ2-5; v_gene: TRBV4-1; abundance: once; CDR3nt: TGCGCCAGCAGCGCCGTGGTAGTAGTGGAGACCCAGTACTTC; CDR3aa: CASSAVVVVETQYF
d_gene: .; j_gene: TRBJ1-1; v_gene: TRBV27; abundance: .; CDR3nt: TGTGCCAGCAGCGCACGTGACAGCCTAGATGAAGCTTTCTTT; CDR3aa: CASSARDSLDEAFF
d_gene: .; j_gene: TRBJ2-5; v_gene: TRBV4-3; abundance: .; CDR3nt: TGCGCCAGCAGCCAACTAGGAAACCAAGAGACCCAGTACTTC; CDR3aa: CASSQLGNQETQYF
d_gene: .; j_gene: TRBJ1-1; v_gene: TRBV19; abundance: few; CDR3nt: TGTGCCAGTAGTATCCAGGGCTCGAACACTGAAGCTTTCTTT; CDR3aa: CASSIQGSNTEAFF
d_gene: .; j_gene: TRBJ1-1; v_gene: TRBV29-1; abundance: few; CDR3nt: TGCAGCGTTGGTCCAGGGGACACTGAAGCTTTCTTT; CDR3aa: CSVGPGDTEAFF
d_gene: TRBD1; j_gene: TRBJ1-2; v_gene: TRBV30; abundance: .; CDR3nt: TGTGCCTGGAGAAATCAGGACAGGGGGCCCCATGGCTACACCTTC; CDR3aa: CAWRNQDRGPHGYTF